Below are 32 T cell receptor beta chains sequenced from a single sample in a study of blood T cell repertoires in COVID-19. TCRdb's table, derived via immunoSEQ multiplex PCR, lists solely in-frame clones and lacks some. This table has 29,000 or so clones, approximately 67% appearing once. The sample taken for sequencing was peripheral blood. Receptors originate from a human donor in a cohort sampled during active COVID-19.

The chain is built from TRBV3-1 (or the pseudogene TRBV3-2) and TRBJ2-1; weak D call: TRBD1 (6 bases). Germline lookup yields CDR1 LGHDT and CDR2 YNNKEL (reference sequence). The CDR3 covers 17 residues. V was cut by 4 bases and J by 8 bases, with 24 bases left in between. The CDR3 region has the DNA TGTGCCAGCAGCCGAAGCTATAACAGGGTTGAGGGGGATGAGCAGTTCTTC. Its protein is CASSRSYNRVEGDEQFF.

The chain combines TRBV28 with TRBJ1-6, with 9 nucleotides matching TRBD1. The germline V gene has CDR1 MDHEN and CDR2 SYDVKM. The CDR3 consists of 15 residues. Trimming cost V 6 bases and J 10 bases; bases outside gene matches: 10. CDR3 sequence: CASSGGQGRRSPLHF. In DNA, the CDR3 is TGTGCCAGCAGCGGGGGACAGGGCCGACGGTCACCCCTCCACTTT.

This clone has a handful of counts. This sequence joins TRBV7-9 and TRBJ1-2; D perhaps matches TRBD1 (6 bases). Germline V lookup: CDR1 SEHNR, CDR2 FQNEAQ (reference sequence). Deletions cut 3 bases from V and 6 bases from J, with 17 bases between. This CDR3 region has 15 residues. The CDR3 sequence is CASSFPGGRFDGYTF. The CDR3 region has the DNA TGTGCCAGCAGCTTCCCTGGGGGCAGATTCGATGGCTACACCTTC.

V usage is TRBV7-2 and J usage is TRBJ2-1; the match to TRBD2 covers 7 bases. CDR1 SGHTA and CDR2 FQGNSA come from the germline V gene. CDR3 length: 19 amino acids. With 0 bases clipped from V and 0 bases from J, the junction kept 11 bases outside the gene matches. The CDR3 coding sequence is TGTGCCAGCAGCTTAGCCCCCCCAGCGGGGTACAGCTCCTACAATGAGCAGTTCTTC. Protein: CASSLAPPAGYSSYNEQFF.

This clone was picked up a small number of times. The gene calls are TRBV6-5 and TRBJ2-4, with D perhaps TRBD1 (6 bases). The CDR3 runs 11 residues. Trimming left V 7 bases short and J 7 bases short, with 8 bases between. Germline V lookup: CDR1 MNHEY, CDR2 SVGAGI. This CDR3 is CASTRGNIQYF. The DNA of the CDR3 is TGTGCCAGCACCAGGGGCAACATTCAGTACTTC.

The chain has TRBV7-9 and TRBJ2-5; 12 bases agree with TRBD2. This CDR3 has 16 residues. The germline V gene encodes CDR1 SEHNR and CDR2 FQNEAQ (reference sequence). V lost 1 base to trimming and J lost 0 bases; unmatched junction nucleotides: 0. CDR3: CASSLGTSGNQETQYF. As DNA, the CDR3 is TGTGCCAGCAGCTTAGGGACTAGCGGGAACCAAGAGACCCAGTACTTC.

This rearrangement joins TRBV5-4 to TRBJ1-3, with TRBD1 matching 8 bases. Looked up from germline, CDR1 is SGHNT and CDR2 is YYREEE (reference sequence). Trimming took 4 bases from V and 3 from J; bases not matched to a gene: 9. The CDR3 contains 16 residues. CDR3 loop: CASSPSRGLGGNTIYF. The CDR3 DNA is TGTGCCAGCAGCCCTAGCAGGGGGCTTGGTGGAAACACCATATATTTT.

The CDR3 spells CASSIARGYQETQYF. CDR3 coding DNA: TGTGCCAGTAGTATAGCCCGGGGGTACCAAGAGACCCAGTACTTC. The V and J genes are TRBV19 and TRBJ2-5, with D possibly TRBD2 on 6 matching bases. V was cut by 1 base and J by 0 bases, with 9 bases left in between. Germline V CDR1 and CDR2: LNHDA, SQIVND (reference sequence). This CDR3 contains 15 residues.

CDR3 sequence reads: CASSENGISGNTIYF. Written as DNA, the CDR3 is TGTGCCAGCAGTGAAAACGGGATCTCTGGAAACACCATATATTTT. The chain uses TRBV2 and TRBJ1-3; no clear D gene. Trimming removed 2 bases from V and 0 bases from J, with 8 bases in between. The CDR3 has 15 residues. CDR1 is SNHLY, CDR2 FYNNEI, per germline.

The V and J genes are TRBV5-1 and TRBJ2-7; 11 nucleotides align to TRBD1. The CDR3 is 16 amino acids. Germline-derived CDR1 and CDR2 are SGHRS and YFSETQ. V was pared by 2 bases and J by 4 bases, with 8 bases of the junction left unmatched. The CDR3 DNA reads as TGCGCCAGCAGCTTAACGTCCGGGACAGGGGGATACGAGCAGTACTTC. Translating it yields CASSLTSGTGGYEQYF.

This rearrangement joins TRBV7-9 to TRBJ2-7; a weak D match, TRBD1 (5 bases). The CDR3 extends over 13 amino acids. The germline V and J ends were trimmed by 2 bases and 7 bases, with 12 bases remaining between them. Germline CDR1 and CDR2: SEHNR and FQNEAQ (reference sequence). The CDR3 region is CASSLRQSLEQYF. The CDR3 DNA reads TGTGCCAGCAGCTTAAGACAGTCGCTTGAGCAGTACTTC.

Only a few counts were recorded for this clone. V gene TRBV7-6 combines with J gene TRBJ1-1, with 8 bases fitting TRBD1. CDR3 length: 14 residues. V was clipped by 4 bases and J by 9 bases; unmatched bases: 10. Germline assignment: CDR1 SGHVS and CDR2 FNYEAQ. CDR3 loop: CASSSIPGQGKAFF. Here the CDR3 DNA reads TGTGCCAGCAGCTCGATCCCCGGACAGGGCAAAGCTTTCTTT.

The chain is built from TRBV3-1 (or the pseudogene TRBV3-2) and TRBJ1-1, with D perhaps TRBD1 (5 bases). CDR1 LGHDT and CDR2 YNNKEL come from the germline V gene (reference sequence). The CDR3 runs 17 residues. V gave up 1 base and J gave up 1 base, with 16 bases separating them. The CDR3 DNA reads TGTGCCAGCAGCCAAGCGGTTTTCGTCGGGGGGAACACTGAAGCTTTCTTT. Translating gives CASSQAVFVGGNTEAFF.

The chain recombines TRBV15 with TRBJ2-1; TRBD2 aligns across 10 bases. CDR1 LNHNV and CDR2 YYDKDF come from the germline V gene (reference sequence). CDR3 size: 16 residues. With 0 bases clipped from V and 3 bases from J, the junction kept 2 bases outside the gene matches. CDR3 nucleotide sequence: TGTGCCACCAGCAGAGATGCTAGCGGGAGCTACAATGAGCAGTTCTTC. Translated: CATSRDASGSYNEQFF.

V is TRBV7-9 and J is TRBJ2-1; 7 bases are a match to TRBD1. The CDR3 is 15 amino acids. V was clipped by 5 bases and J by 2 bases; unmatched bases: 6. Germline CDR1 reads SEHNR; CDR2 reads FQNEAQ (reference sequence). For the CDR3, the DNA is TGTGCCAGCAGCCAAGGACAGGCCCCCTACAATGAGCAGTTCTTC. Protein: CASSQGQAPYNEQFF.

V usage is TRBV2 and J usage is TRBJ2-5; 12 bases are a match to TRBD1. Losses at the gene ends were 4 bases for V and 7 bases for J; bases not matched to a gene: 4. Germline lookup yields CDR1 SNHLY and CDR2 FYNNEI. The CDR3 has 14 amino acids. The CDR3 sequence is CASSGDRGPGTQYF. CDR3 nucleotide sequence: TGTGCCAGCAGTGGGGACAGGGGGCCCGGGACCCAGTACTTC. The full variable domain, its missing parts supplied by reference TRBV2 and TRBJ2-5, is EPEVTQTPSHQVTQMGQEVILRCVPISNHLYFYWYRQILGQKVEFLVSFYNNEISEKSEIFDDQFSVERPDGSNFTLKIRSTKLEDSAMYFCASSGDRGPGTQYFGPGTRLLVL.

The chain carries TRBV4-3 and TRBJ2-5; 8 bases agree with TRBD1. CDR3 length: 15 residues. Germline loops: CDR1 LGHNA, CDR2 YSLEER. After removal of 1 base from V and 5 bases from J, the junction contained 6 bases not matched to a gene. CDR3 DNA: TGCGCCAGCAGCCAAGCATTCAGGGGGCTTGAGACCCAGTACTTC. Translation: CASSQAFRGLETQYF.

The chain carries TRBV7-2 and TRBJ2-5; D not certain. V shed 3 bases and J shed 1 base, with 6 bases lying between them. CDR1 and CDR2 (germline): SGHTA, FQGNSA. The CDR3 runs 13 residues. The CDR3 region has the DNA TGTGCCAGCAGCTTGTCTACCCAAGAGACCCAGTACTTC. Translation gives CASSLSTQETQYF.

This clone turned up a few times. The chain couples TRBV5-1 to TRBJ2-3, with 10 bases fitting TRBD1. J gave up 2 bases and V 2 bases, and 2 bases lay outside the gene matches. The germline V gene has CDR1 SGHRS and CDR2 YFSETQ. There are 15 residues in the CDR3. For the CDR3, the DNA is TGCGCCAGCAGCTTAGGGACAGGGGACACAGATACGCAGTATTTT. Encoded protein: CASSLGTGDTDTQYF.

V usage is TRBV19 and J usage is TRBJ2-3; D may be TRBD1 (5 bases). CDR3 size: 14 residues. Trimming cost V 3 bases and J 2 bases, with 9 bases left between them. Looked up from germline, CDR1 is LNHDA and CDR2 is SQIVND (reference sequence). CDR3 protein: CASSMGRATDTQYF. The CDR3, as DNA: TGTGCCAGTAGTATGGGCAGGGCCACAGATACGCAGTATTTT.

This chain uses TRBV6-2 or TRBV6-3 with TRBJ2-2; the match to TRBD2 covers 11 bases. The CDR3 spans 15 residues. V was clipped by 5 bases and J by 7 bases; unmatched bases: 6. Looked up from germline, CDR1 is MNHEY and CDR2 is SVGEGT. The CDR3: CASSRSGRADGELFF. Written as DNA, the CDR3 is TGTGCCAGCAGTCGTAGCGGGAGGGCCGACGGGGAGCTGTTTTTT.

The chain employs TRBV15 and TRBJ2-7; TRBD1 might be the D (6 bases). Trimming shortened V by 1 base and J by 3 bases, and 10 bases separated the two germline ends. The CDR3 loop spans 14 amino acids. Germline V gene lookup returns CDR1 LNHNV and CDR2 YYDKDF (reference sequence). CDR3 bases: TGTGCCACCAGCAGAGGGAGAGGGGGCTACGAGCAGTACTTC. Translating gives CATSRGRGGYEQYF.

CDR3 sequence: CASSIDTTGAYEQYF. CDR3 nucleotides: TGTGCCAGTAGTATAGACACGACAGGGGCCTACGAGCAGTACTTC. V is TRBV19 and J is TRBJ2-7; 8 bases fit TRBD1. The CDR3 loop spans 15 amino acids. Germline CDR1 is LNHDA and CDR2 is SQIVND (reference sequence). With V trimmed by 0 bases and J by 2 bases, 3 bases remained unmatched.

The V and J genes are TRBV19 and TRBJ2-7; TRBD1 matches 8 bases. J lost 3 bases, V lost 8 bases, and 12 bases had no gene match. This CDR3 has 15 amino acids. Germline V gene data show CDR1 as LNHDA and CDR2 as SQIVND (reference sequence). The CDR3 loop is CASSLSGQGSYEQYF. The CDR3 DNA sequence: TGTGCCAGTTCTCTGTCCGGACAGGGAAGCTACGAGCAGTACTTC.

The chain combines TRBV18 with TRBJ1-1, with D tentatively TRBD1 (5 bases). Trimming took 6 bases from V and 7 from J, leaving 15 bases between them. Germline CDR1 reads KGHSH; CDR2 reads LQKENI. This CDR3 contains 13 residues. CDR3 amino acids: CASSPDRQLEAFF. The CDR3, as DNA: TGTGCCAGCTCGCCAGATAGACAGCTTGAAGCTTTCTTT.

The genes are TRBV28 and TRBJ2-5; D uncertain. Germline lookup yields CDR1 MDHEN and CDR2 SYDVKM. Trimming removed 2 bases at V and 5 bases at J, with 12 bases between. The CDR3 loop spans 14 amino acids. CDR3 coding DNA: TGTGCCAGCAGTTTACCCCGAATCGGGGAGACCCAGTACTTC. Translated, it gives CASSLPRIGETQYF.

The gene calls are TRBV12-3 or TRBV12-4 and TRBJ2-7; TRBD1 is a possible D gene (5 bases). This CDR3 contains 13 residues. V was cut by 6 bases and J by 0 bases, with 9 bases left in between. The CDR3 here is CASSPDNSYEQYF. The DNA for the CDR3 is TGTGCCAGCAGCCCGGACAACTCCTACGAGCAGTACTTC.

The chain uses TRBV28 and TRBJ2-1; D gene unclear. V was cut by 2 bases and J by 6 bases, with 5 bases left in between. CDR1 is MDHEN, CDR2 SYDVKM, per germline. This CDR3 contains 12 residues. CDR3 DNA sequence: TGTGCCAGCAGTTTAAGCGCCAATGAGCAGTTCTTC. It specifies CASSLSANEQFF. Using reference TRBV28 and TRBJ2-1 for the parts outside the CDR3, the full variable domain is DVKVTQSSRYLVKRTGEKVFLECVQDMDHENMFWYRQDPGLGLRLIYFSYDVKMKEKGDIPEGYSVSREKKERFSLILESASTNQTSMYLCASSLSANEQFFGPGTRLTVL.

CDR3 loop: CASRFTGAKETQYF. CDR3 in DNA: TGTGCCAGCAGATTTACAGGTGCCAAAGAGACCCAGTACTTC. This sequence joins TRBV5-5 and TRBJ2-5, with D perhaps TRBD1 (5 bases). The CDR3 runs 14 residues. The ends were cut back, 5 bases at V and 3 bases at J, with 14 bases in the middle. Per the germline V gene, CDR1 is SGHKS and CDR2 is YYEKEE (reference sequence). The variable domain in full, with the rest retrieved from reference TRBV5-5 and TRBJ2-5, is DAGVTQSPTHLIKTRGQQVTLRCSPISGHKSVSWYQQVLGQGPQFIFQYYEKEERGRGNFPDRFSARQFPNYSSELNVNALLLGDSALYLCASRFTGAKETQYFGPGTRLLVL.

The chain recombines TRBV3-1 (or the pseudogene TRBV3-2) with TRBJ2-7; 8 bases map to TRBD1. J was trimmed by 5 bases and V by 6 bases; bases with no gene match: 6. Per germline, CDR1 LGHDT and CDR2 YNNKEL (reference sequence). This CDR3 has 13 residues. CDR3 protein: CASSRDRLDEQYF. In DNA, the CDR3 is TGTGCCAGCAGTCGGGACAGGTTGGACGAGCAGTACTTC.

DNA of the CDR3: TGTGCCAGCTCACCACCAAGGGGCGCAAAGGGCGGGGAGCTGTTTTTT. This translates into CASSPPRGAKGGELFF. The V call is TRBV18, the J call TRBJ2-2, with D perhaps matching TRBD1 (5 bases). V was shortened by 0 bases and J by 7 bases, with 15 bases between the two germline ends. The CDR3 contains 16 residues. The germline V gene has CDR1 KGHSH and CDR2 LQKENI. The whole variable domain, filled in from reference TRBV18 and TRBJ2-2, reads NAGVMQNPRHLVRRRGQEARLRCSPMKGHSHVYWYRQLPEEGLKFMVYLQKENIIDESGMPKERFSAEFPKEGPSILRIQQVVRGDSAAYFCASSPPRGAKGGELFFGEGSRLTVL.

DNA for the CDR3: TGTGCCAGCAGCTCACTCTCTGGGGCCAACGTCCTGACTTTC. It is translated as CASSSLSGANVLTF. V gene TRBV7-6 combines with J gene TRBJ2-6; D call uncertain. V was clipped by 4 bases and J by 0 bases, with 4 bases between them. There are 14 residues in the CDR3. Germline V lookup: CDR1 SGHVS, CDR2 FNYEAQ.